This T cell receptor (beta chain) emerged from a study of blood T cell repertoires in COVID-19. Using immunoSEQ multiplex PCR, the repertoire was profiled, and TCRdb retains in-frame clones only, with some absent. The data show approximately 470,000 clones, about nine tenths seen once. Resolution of symptoms, clearance, or two negative PCRs was present in recovered Cohort 3 donors. With 1 base clipped from V and 10 bases from J, the junction kept 6 bases outside the gene matches. Germline V gives CDR1 SGHRS, CDR2 YFSETQ. CDR3 size: 14 residues. A single count supports this clone. This TCR was recovered from a woman aged 18-35 years who had recovered from COVID-19. The sample comprised PBMCs or T cells enriched from blood (not recorded which). V gene TRBV5-1 combines with J gene TRBJ2-1, with 9 bases fitting TRBD1. The CDR3 coding sequence is TGCGCCAGCAGCTTGTTGACAGGGGGGAACGAGCAGTTCTTC. It translates to CASSLLTGGNEQFF.